One sample yielded the 23 T cell receptor beta chains listed below, sequenced in a study of vaccination and CD4 T cells after COVID-19. These receptors are not linked to any known antigen. Oncomine TCR Beta short-read sequencing was applied to DNA from cultured CD4+ T cells. TCRdb re-called the PCR reads with MiXCR, one entry per CDR3 protein. The table shows roughly 20,000 distinct CDR3 sequences, with 45% to 70% occurring only once. Treatment specified: approximately 9-day PBMC culture with coronavirus spike peptide pools or control peptides (ViraFEST assay). Material: CD4+ T cells from blood, cultured in vitro. Receptors were obtained from a human donor who had recovered from COVID-19.

This clonotype appeared a few times. The rearrangement uses TRBV11-2 and TRBJ2-7; 7 positions match TRBD2. The V and J ends lost 6 bases and 0 bases, in that order; junction bases with no gene match: 5. Germline V gene data show CDR1 as SGHAT and CDR2 as FQNNGV. The CDR3 is made up of 14 amino acids. The CDR3, as DNA: TGTGCCAGCAGTACTAGCGTATCCTCCTACGAGCAGTACTTC. Translation: CASSTSVSSYEQYF.

This clonotype has just a few counts. The chain has TRBV7-2 and TRBJ2-3, with 8 nucleotides matching TRBD2. This CDR3 contains 16 residues. The germline CDR1 and CDR2 sequences are SGHTA and FQGNSA. Germline trimming cut 7 bases from V and 4 bases from J; bases unmatched to any gene: 13. For the CDR3, the DNA is TGTGCCAGCACCCCCGCCCAGCGGGAGAGGTCAGATACGCAGTATTTT. Translation: CASTPAQRERSDTQYF.

This clonotype was seen a handful of times. The V gene is TRBV21-1, the J gene TRBJ2-7. TRBV21-1 corresponds to a pseudogene. This CDR3 is 14 amino acids long. DNA of the CDR3: TGTGCCAGCAGCAATTTCTCATGGCAGGACGAGCAGTACTTC. This sequence encodes CASSNFSWQDEQYF.

The chain combines TRBV10-3 with TRBJ1-5; D gene uncertain. The CDR3 covers 13 residues. Germline-derived CDR1 and CDR2 are ENHRY and SYGVKD. V dropped 1 base and J dropped 2 bases, with 3 bases sitting between them. CDR3 DNA sequence: TGTGCCATCAGTGAGTTGGGCAATCAGCCCCAGCATTTT. This translates into CAISELGNQPQHF.

In this sample, this clonotype turned up a few times. The chain recombines TRBV28 with TRBJ1-5, with D unresolved. Looked up from germline, CDR1 is MDHEN and CDR2 is SYDVKM. The ends were cut back, 3 bases at V and 0 bases at J, with 12 bases in the middle. The CDR3 totals 16 residues. The CDR3 nucleotides read TGTGCCAGCAGTTTCACAGATACCTTTAGCAATCAGCCCCAGCATTTT. This codes for CASSFTDTFSNQPQHF. Drawing the rest from reference TRBV28 and TRBJ1-5, the complete variable domain is DVKVTQSSRYLVKRTGEKVFLECVQDMDHENMFWYRQDPGLGLRLIYFSYDVKMKEKGDIPEGYSVSREKKERFSLILESASTNQTSMYLCASSFTDTFSNQPQHFGDGTRLSIL.

The chain carries TRBV19 and TRBJ2-1; a weak D match, TRBD1 (5 bases). The germline V gene encodes CDR1 LNHDA and CDR2 SQIVND (reference sequence). The CDR3 spans 15 residues. Trimming took 6 bases from V and 8 from J, leaving 20 bases between them. CDR3 DNA sequence: TGTGCCAGTAGCCACCCTAGGGGCATTATTGATGAGCAGTTCTTC. This sequence encodes CASSHPRGIIDEQFF.

The chain couples TRBV24-1 to TRBJ2-3, with 9 nucleotides matching TRBD1. After removal of 0 bases from V and 9 bases from J, the junction contained 9 bases not matched to a gene. The germline CDR1 and CDR2 sequences are KGHDR and SFDVKD. The CDR3 has 16 residues. CDR3 nucleotide sequence: TGTGCCACCAGTGATTTGGGGTCCGTGGGACAGGGAACGCAGTATTTT. Protein: CATSDLGSVGQGTQYF.

The table lists this clonotype with a few counts. The gene calls are TRBV28 and TRBJ2-2; D unresolved. Germline V CDR1 and CDR2: MDHEN, SYDVKM. This CDR3 has 15 amino acids. The V end lost 2 bases, the J end lost 4 bases, and 11 bases lay between the germline ends. The CDR3 nucleotides read TGTGCCAGCAGTTTAGGCAGGAACCCCACCGGGGAGCTGTTTTTT. Encoded protein: CASSLGRNPTGELFF.

The V call is TRBV28, the J call TRBJ1-3; D is unresolved. Germline V CDR1 and CDR2: MDHEN, SYDVKM. This CDR3 is 13 amino acids long. V lost 10 bases, J lost 0 bases, and 10 bases lay in between. The CDR3 DNA reads as TGTGCCACCCTCCCTTACTCTGGAAACACCATATATTTT. Amino acids: CATLPYSGNTIYF.

This clonotype came up a few times. This chain connects TRBV6-1 to TRBJ2-2; D is ambiguous. This CDR3 has 15 amino acids. Trimming shortened V by 6 bases and J by 3 bases, and 14 bases separated the two germline ends. Per germline, CDR1 MNHNS and CDR2 SASEGT. The CDR3 loop is CASSTGRLYTGELFF. For the CDR3, the DNA is TGTGCCAGCAGCACCGGCCGGCTATACACCGGGGAGCTGTTTTTT.

The V call is TRBV20-1, the J call TRBJ1-1; TRBD1 is a possible D gene (6 bases). Germline V lookup: CDR1 DFQATT, CDR2 SNEGSKA (reference sequence). There are 17 residues in the CDR3. V gave up 0 bases and J gave up 2 bases, with 19 bases separating them. The CDR3 is CSARDPHREGVNTEAFF. The CDR3 DNA is TGCAGTGCTAGAGATCCCCACAGGGAAGGGGTAAACACTGAAGCTTTCTTT.

The chain recombines TRBV27 with TRBJ1-2, with D perhaps TRBD1 (6 bases). The V end was cut by 0 bases, the J end by 8 bases, with 10 bases between. Germline assignment: CDR1 MNHEY and CDR2 SMNVEV (reference sequence). This CDR3 is built from 13 residues. CDR3 sequence: CASSLSGGGGYTF. The CDR3 DNA reads TGTGCCAGCAGTTTATCCGGGGGCGGAGGCTACACCTTC.

The chain carries TRBV7-9 and TRBJ1-4; D uncertain. Trimming left V 3 bases short and J 2 bases short, with 4 bases between. There are 13 residues in the CDR3. Germline assignment: CDR1 SEHNR and CDR2 FQNEAQ (reference sequence). In nucleotides, the CDR3 is TGTGCCAGCAGCTTGCTGACTAATGAAAAACTGTTTTTT. This gives the protein CASSLLTNEKLFF.

The chain joins TRBV20-1 to TRBJ2-6; D might be TRBD2 (6 bases). V shed 3 bases and J shed 2 bases, with 8 bases lying between them. CDR3 size: 14 residues. CDR1 is DFQATT and CDR2 is SNEGSKA in the germline V gene (reference sequence). CDR3 DNA: TGCAGTGCTAGGTCGGGGGCTGGGGCCAACGTCCTGACTTTC. Its protein is CSARSGAGANVLTF.

The sample holds one count of this clonotype. The rearrangement links TRBV20-1 to TRBJ2-1, with 7 bases fitting TRBD2. CDR1 and CDR2 (germline): DFQATT, SNEGSKA (reference sequence). J was trimmed by 6 bases and V by 6 bases; bases with no gene match: 8. CDR3 size: 13 residues. The CDR3 region is CSAAGTTPNEQFF. The DNA for the CDR3 is TGCAGTGCAGCCGGGACTACCCCCAATGAGCAGTTCTTC.

The rearrangement links TRBV6-1 to TRBJ1-1; D is unresolved. This CDR3 has 13 amino acids. The V end lost 6 bases, the J end lost 0 bases, and 8 bases lay between the germline ends. From germline, CDR1 is MNHNS and CDR2 SASEGT. The CDR3 region is CASSGPMNTEAFF. The CDR3 DNA follows: TGTGCCAGCAGCGGCCCGATGAACACTGAAGCTTTCTTT.

The chain is built from TRBV6-2 or TRBV6-3 and TRBJ2-7, with 7 bases aligning to TRBD1. CDR1 MNHEY and CDR2 SVGEGT come from the germline V gene. This CDR3 has 14 residues. The V and J ends lost 7 bases and 3 bases, in that order; junction bases with no gene match: 9. For the CDR3, the DNA is TGTGCCAGCACCGCGTACAGGGGATTCTACGAGCAGTACTTC. Translation gives CASTAYRGFYEQYF.

The V and J genes are TRBV14 and TRBJ1-1; maybe TRBD1 (5 bases). V was pared by 4 bases and J by 2 bases, with 14 bases between. This CDR3 spans 15 amino acids. Germline lookup yields CDR1 SGHDN and CDR2 FVKESK. The CDR3 here is CASSLLGRTNTEAFF. The CDR3 DNA reads as TGTGCCAGCAGCCTTTTAGGACGGACAAACACTGAAGCTTTCTTT.

The V call is TRBV28, the J call TRBJ1-2; 10 nucleotides line up with TRBD1. The CDR3 totals 15 residues. The germline CDR1 and CDR2 sequences are MDHEN and SYDVKM. V trimming: 6 bases; J trimming: 9 bases; junction bases outside the gene matches: 13. The CDR3 DNA sequence: TGTGCCAGCAGCTCTGGGGACAGGGGATTGCGTCGCTACACCTTC. This codes for CASSSGDRGLRRYTF.

The chain employs TRBV28 and TRBJ1-1; 8 nucleotides agree with TRBD1. Germline CDR1 reads MDHEN; CDR2 reads SYDVKM. The CDR3 is 15 amino acids. V was pared by 5 bases and J by 5 bases, with 10 bases of the junction left unmatched. The CDR3 region is CASSPLADRATEAFF. DNA for the CDR3: TGTGCCAGCAGTCCCTTGGCGGACAGGGCAACTGAAGCTTTCTTT.

V usage is TRBV6-4 and J usage is TRBJ1-1; the D gene is possibly TRBD1 (5 bases). The germline V and J ends were trimmed by 3 bases and 5 bases, with 13 bases remaining between them. In germline, CDR1 is MRHNA, CDR2 SNTAGT. The CDR3 is 14 amino acids. Here the CDR3 reads CASSEEGGGTEAFF. The CDR3 coding sequence is TGTGCCAGCAGTGAAGAGGGCGGGGGGACTGAAGCTTTCTTT.

The chain has TRBV10-3 and TRBJ1-5; D is unclear. The V end was cut by 9 bases, the J end by 6 bases, with 21 bases between. The CDR3 consists of 15 residues. Germline V lookup: CDR1 ENHRY, CDR2 SYGVKD. CDR3 in DNA: TGTGCCATTAGCCAATACGAGGGTGGACGTCAGCCCCAGCATTTT. It encodes CAISQYEGGRQPQHF.

This clonotype has a handful of counts. This rearrangement joins TRBV19 to TRBJ1-2; no definite D call. CDR3 length: 16 amino acids. Between the trimmed V and J ends, which lost 3 bases and 5 bases, there was a span of 19 bases. The germline gives CDR1 LNHDA, CDR2 SQIVND (reference sequence). CDR3 region: CASSIPPGQRRYGYTF. The CDR3 DNA reads as TGTGCCAGTAGTATCCCCCCTGGCCAGAGAAGGTATGGCTACACCTTC.